The 22 T cell receptor beta chains given below trace back to one sample, sequenced in a study of cytomegalovirus exposure and HLA in healthy donors. Sequenced by immunoSEQ multiplex PCR; TCRdb stores in-frame clones only, minus some. The data hold about 56,000 clones, with just over 90% observed a single time. Sequencing was carried out using PBMCs. Receptor source: a woman between 18 and 30 years old in good health and CMV-seropositive.

This clone was counted a few times. The chain has TRBV29-1 and TRBJ1-3; D is perhaps TRBD1 (6 bases). Germline V CDR1 and CDR2: SQVTM, ANQGSEA. V dropped 7 bases and J dropped 7 bases, with 23 bases sitting between them. CDR3 length: 15 amino acids. The CDR3 coding sequence is TGCAGCGCCCAACCTGACAGGTCCTTGGGGAACACCATATATTTT. This sequence encodes CSAQPDRSLGNTIYF.

The V and J genes are TRBV9 and TRBJ2-5; 9 nucleotides align to TRBD1. Germline V lookup: CDR1 SGDLS, CDR2 YYNGEE. J gave up 3 bases and V 0 bases, and 3 bases lay outside the gene matches. The length of the CDR3 is 15 residues. The CDR3 is CASSVVWDREETQYF. The CDR3 nucleotides read TGTGCCAGCAGCGTAGTTTGGGACAGGGAAGAGACCCAGTACTTC. The complete variable domain, with remaining parts taken from reference TRBV9 and TRBJ2-5, reads DSGVTQTPKHLITATGQRVTLRCSPRSGDLSVYWYQQSLDQGLQFLIQYYNGEERAKGNILERFSAQQFPDLHSELNLSSLELGDSALYFCASSVVWDREETQYFGPGTRLLVL.

This clone was seen only once. The CDR3 loop is CASSPPAAGGGVGTEAFF. The DNA for the CDR3 is TGTGCCAGCTCACCACCGGCGGCGGGGGGAGGAGTTGGCACTGAAGCTTTCTTT. This chain uses TRBV18 with TRBJ1-1; perhaps TRBD1 as D (5 bases). The CDR3 is 18 amino acids. Trimming cost V 0 bases and J 4 bases, with 21 bases left between them. CDR1 and CDR2 (germline): KGHSH, LQKENI.

The CDR3 DNA reads as TGTGCCAGCGTTAGTCTAGCGGGGGGGGCCGGCGCAGATACGCAGTATTTT. Its protein product is CASVSLAGGAGADTQYF. The chain recombines TRBV13 with TRBJ2-3; TRBD2 aligns across 12 bases. CDR3 length equals 17 residues. V gave up 8 bases and J gave up 4 bases; unmatched junction bases: 13. Germline V CDR1 and CDR2: PRHDT, FYEKMQ (reference sequence).

V gene TRBV29-1 combines with J gene TRBJ1-1, with D perhaps matching TRBD1 (6 bases). Germline V lookup: CDR1 SQVTM, CDR2 ANQGSEA. This CDR3 has 14 amino acids. V was cut by 6 bases and J by 0 bases, with 14 bases left in between. The CDR3 region is CSVGEGELNTEAFF. CDR3 in DNA: TGCAGCGTGGGAGAGGGGGAACTGAACACTGAAGCTTTCTTT. Together with reference TRBV29-1 and TRBJ1-1, the CDR3 gives the full variable domain: SAVISQKPSRDICQRGTSLTIQCQVDSQVTMMFWYRQQPGQSLTLIATANQGSEATYESGFVIDKFPISRPNLTFSTLTVSNMSPEDSSIYLCSVGEGELNTEAFFGQGTRLTVV.

This chain links TRBV27 with TRBJ2-3; 8 positions agree with TRBD1. CDR1 is MNHEY and CDR2 is SMNVEV in the germline V gene (reference sequence). The CDR3 sequence is 14 residues long. The ends lost 5 bases at V and 3 bases at J; junction bases unmatched: 4. The CDR3 loop is CASSTDRETDTQYF. The CDR3, as DNA: TGTGCCAGCAGTACGGACAGGGAGACAGATACGCAGTATTTT.

The gene calls are TRBV9 and TRBJ2-1; D remains unclear. Trimming pared 3 bases from V and 7 bases from J, leaving 11 bases between. The CDR3 is made up of 13 amino acids. Looked up from germline, CDR1 is SGDLS and CDR2 is YYNGEE. CDR3 protein: CASSASQANEQFF. The CDR3, as DNA: TGTGCCAGCAGCGCCTCGCAGGCGAATGAGCAGTTCTTC.

This clone was seen more than once but under ten times. The chain employs TRBV15 and TRBJ2-6, with a weak D call TRBD2 (6 bases). Germline V gives CDR1 LNHNV, CDR2 YYDKDF (reference sequence). This CDR3 region has 16 residues. V was trimmed by 0 bases and J by 0 bases, leaving 6 bases between them. The CDR3, as DNA: TGTGCCACCAGCAGAGAGGGGGGCTCTGGGGCCAACGTCCTGACTTTC. It yields the protein CATSREGGSGANVLTF.

This chain links TRBV6-6 with TRBJ1-2; D is unclear. Germline V CDR1 and CDR2: MNHNY, SVGAGI (reference sequence). The CDR3 is 14 residues long. The V end lost 6 bases, the J end lost 5 bases, and 16 bases lay between the germline ends. The DNA of the CDR3 is TGTGCCAGCAGCAACGACGGAGGGTATTATGGCTACACCTTC. Protein product: CASSNDGGYYGYTF.

V gene TRBV28 combines with J gene TRBJ1-1; 7 nucleotides line up with TRBD1. The CDR3 runs 14 residues. The germline gives CDR1 MDHEN, CDR2 SYDVKM. The V segment lost 5 bases and the J segment 7 bases; nucleotides outside the gene matches: 10. CDR3 coding DNA: TGTGCCAGCAGTCCCCAAGGGGACAGTGGTGAAGCTTTCTTT. Residues: CASSPQGDSGEAFF.

V gene TRBV18 combines with J gene TRBJ2-3; a weak D match, TRBD2 (6 bases). Germline CDR1 is KGHSH and CDR2 is LQKENI. The CDR3 contains 13 residues. Trimming removed 4 bases at V and 6 bases at J, with 11 bases between. The CDR3 sequence is CASSLKGRDTQYF. The CDR3 nucleotides are TGTGCCAGCTCACTAAAAGGGAGGGATACGCAGTATTTT.

This clone occurred once. The gene calls are TRBV21-1 and TRBJ2-1; the DNA was not used to check the table's D call, TRBD1. TRBV21-1 counts as a pseudogene. There are 18 residues in the CDR3. The CDR3 protein is CASSKGKKRQGAYNEQFF. CDR3 sequence (DNA): TGTGCCAGCAGCAAAGGGAAAAAAAGACAGGGGGCCTACAATGAGCAGTTCTTC.

CDR3 bases: TGTGCCAGCAGCCCCGATACTAGCGGGGGGCAGAACACCGGGGAGCTGTTTTTT. As protein: CASSPDTSGGQNTGELFF. The chain joins TRBV7-3 to TRBJ2-2; 12 bases line up with TRBD2. Germline V gene lookup returns CDR1 SGHTA and CDR2 FQGTGA. CDR3 size: 18 residues. J gave up 1 base and V 5 bases, and 8 bases lay outside the gene matches. Combining the CDR3 with reference TRBV7-3 and TRBJ2-2 gives the whole variable domain GAGVSQTPSNKVTEKGKYVELRCDPISGHTALYWYRQSLGQGPEFLIYFQGTGAADDSGLPNDRFFAVRPEGSVSTLKIQRTERGDSAVYLCASSPDTSGGQNTGELFFGEGSRLTVL.

The V gene is TRBV6-1, the J gene TRBJ1-2; 8 nucleotides align to TRBD1. Per germline, CDR1 MNHNS and CDR2 SASEGT. The CDR3 consists of 13 residues. The ends lost 5 bases at V and 8 bases at J; junction bases unmatched: 7. The CDR3 DNA sequence: TGTGCCAGCAGTAACACAGGGGGAAGCGGCTACACCTTC. Translation gives CASSNTGGSGYTF.

V usage is TRBV9 and J usage is TRBJ2-4; D may be TRBD1 (6 bases). The CDR3 spans 14 residues. V lost 4 bases to trimming and J lost 9 bases, with 17 bases between them. Germline CDR1 reads SGDLS; CDR2 reads YYNGEE. The CDR3, as DNA: TGTGCCAGCAGCCCAACCTCACAGGGTTCCATTCAGTACTTC. Translated, it gives CASSPTSQGSIQYF.

The chain recombines TRBV6-1 with TRBJ1-2; the D gene is possibly TRBD1 (6 bases). Germline V gene sequence: CDR1 MNHNS, CDR2 SASEGT. This CDR3 has 14 amino acids. The V end lost 5 bases, the J end lost 4 bases, and 14 bases lay between the germline ends. DNA for the CDR3: TGTGCCAGCAGTATTGAACAGGGCGGCTATGGCTACACCTTC. Translated: CASSIEQGGYGYTF.

The chain is built from TRBV2 and TRBJ1-1; 11 bases match TRBD1. The ends lost 6 bases at V and 4 bases at J; junction bases unmatched: 4. This CDR3 comprises 14 residues. Per the germline V gene, CDR1 is SNHLY and CDR2 is FYNNEI. As DNA, the CDR3 is TGTGCCAGCAGGGACAGGGGGCTGGGCACTGAAGCTTTCTTT. Protein: CASRDRGLGTEAFF.

This chain connects TRBV23-1 to TRBJ1-2, with D tentatively TRBD1 (6 bases). TRBV23-1 is identified as an open reading frame with a role that is uncertain. Trimming pared 4 bases from V and 6 bases from J, leaving 18 bases between. The length of the CDR3 is 15 residues. The chain's CDR3 is CASSPTGTMGDGYTF. The DNA for the CDR3 is TGCGCCAGCAGTCCGACAGGAACTATGGGGGATGGCTACACCTTC.

The V call is TRBV28, the J call TRBJ2-5; 8 nucleotides match TRBD2. V shed 7 bases and J 3 bases; nucleotides not matched to a gene: 13. Germline V lookup: CDR1 MDHEN, CDR2 SYDVKM. The CDR3 loop spans 16 amino acids. DNA for the CDR3: TGTGCCAGCAAAAAGCCCCGGGGGGGGGCGAAAGAGACCCAGTACTTC. Translating gives CASKKPRGGAKETQYF.

The gene calls are TRBV4-3 and TRBJ1-1; 8 nucleotides match TRBD1. V shed 0 bases, J shed 0 bases, and the junction held 12 bases outside the gene matches. CDR3 length: 19 amino acids. Per the germline V gene, CDR1 is LGHNA and CDR2 is YSLEER. The CDR3 DNA sequence: TGCGCCAGCAGCCAAGATTGGGGACAGGACCCCTTATTGAACACTGAAGCTTTCTTT. Translated, it gives CASSQDWGQDPLLNTEAFF.

J is TRBJ2-7 and V is TRBV19; 11 bases line up with TRBD1. From germline, CDR1 is LNHDA and CDR2 SQIVND (reference sequence). CDR3 length: 14 amino acids. V was clipped by 6 bases and J by 4 bases; unmatched bases: 5. In DNA, the CDR3 is TGTGCCAGTAGCACCGGGACAGGGGGGTACGAGCAGTACTTC. Its protein product is CASSTGTGGYEQYF.

CDR3 amino acids: CASSRSTGELFF. CDR3 nucleotides: TGTGCCAGCAGTCGCAGCACCGGGGAGCTGTTTTTT. The chain combines TRBV9 with TRBJ2-2; D ambiguous. Trimming removed 5 bases at V and 4 bases at J, with 6 bases between. The CDR3 runs 12 residues. Germline V gene sequence: CDR1 SGDLS, CDR2 YYNGEE.